Listed here are 14 T cell receptor beta chains from one sample, sequenced in a study of cytomegalovirus exposure and HLA in healthy donors. The PCR made use of 60 Vbeta and 13 Jbeta primers. Here immunoSEQ multiplex PCR was the method, and the copy in TCRdb shows in-frame clones only, minus some. The data show some 110,000 clones, 55% to 65% seen once. Sequenced: PBMCs. Source of these receptors: a woman aged 25 to 45 in good health and CMV-seronegative.

This clone was seen only a few times. The chain is built from TRBV7-2 and TRBJ1-1, with TRBD1 matching 7 bases. This CDR3 is 14 amino acids long. Germline trimming cut 5 bases from V and 3 bases from J; bases unmatched to any gene: 6. Germline CDR1 SGHTA, CDR2 FQGNSA. The CDR3 here is CASSRPTGHTEAFF. CDR3 nucleotides: TGTGCCAGCAGCCGACCGACAGGGCACACTGAAGCTTTCTTT.

The V and J genes are TRBV4-2 and TRBJ2-1, with 11 positions matching TRBD2. Germline trimming cut 7 bases from V and 6 bases from J; bases unmatched to any gene: 11. Germline CDR1 reads LGHNA; CDR2 reads YNFKEQ. This CDR3 contains 16 residues. Here the CDR3 reads CASNPGGTSGRNEQFF. In DNA, the CDR3 is TGTGCCAGCAACCCCGGGGGGACTAGCGGACGCAATGAGCAGTTCTTC.

This rearrangement joins TRBV4-1 to TRBJ1-2; D not resolved. Germline V CDR1 and CDR2: MGHRA, YSYEKL. The CDR3 is 15 residues long. V was pared by 0 bases and J by 0 bases, with 8 bases between. The CDR3 DNA reads TGCGCCAGCAGCCAAGAGAGGATTTCTAACTATGGCTACACCTTC. It yields the protein CASSQERISNYGYTF.

The chain links TRBV5-1 to TRBJ1-6; a weak D match, TRBD1 (6 bases). Germline-derived CDR1 and CDR2 are SGHRS and YFSETQ. The CDR3 is 14 residues long. Trimming shortened V by 6 bases and J by 7 bases, and 14 bases separated the two germline ends. CDR3 in DNA: TGCGCCAGCAATGGGGGCGAGAGGAATTCACCCCTCCACTTT. As protein: CASNGGERNSPLHF.

J is TRBJ1-5 and V is TRBV28, with TRBD1 as a possible D gene (5 bases). CDR1 is MDHEN and CDR2 is SYDVKM in the germline V gene. V was trimmed by 7 bases and J by 6 bases, leaving 22 bases between them. The CDR3 is made up of 16 amino acids. CDR3 bases: TGTGCCAGCACCCCCATCTCGGGGGACCAGGGTCAGCCCCAGCATTTT. This translates into CASTPISGDQGQPQHF.

The CDR3 nucleotides read TGTGCCACCGCAGCGGGGAACACTAATGAAAAACTGTTTTTT. It codes for CATAAGNTNEKLFF. The chain joins TRBV6-5 to TRBJ1-4; the D is unclear. Between the trimmed V and J ends, which lost 10 bases and 2 bases, there was a span of 14 bases. The CDR3 loop spans 14 amino acids. The germline CDR1 and CDR2 sequences are MNHEY and SVGAGI.

The chain couples TRBV5-4 to TRBJ2-1, with 10 bases fitting TRBD2. Trimming cost V 4 bases and J 8 bases; bases outside gene matches: 9. The CDR3 is 15 residues long. Germline CDR1 and CDR2: SGHNT and YYREEE (reference sequence). CDR3 region: CASSQASGSIHEQFF. The DNA of the CDR3 is TGTGCCAGCAGCCAAGCTAGCGGGAGTATTCATGAGCAGTTCTTC.

This clone was detected only a few times. The V gene is TRBV30, the J gene TRBJ1-1; the D gene is possibly TRBD1 (5 bases). The V end lost 2 bases, the J end lost 7 bases, and 11 bases lay between the germline ends. Germline assignment: CDR1 GTSNPN and CDR2 SVGIG (reference sequence). The CDR3 consists of 12 residues. Written as DNA, the CDR3 is TGTGCCTGGAGTACTCCGACAGTTGAAGCTTTCTTT. Its protein is CAWSTPTVEAFF.

This clone was recorded a few times. The V and J genes are TRBV30 and TRBJ2-4, with 8 bases identical to TRBD2. The CDR3 covers 15 residues. The V gene's germline CDR1 is GTSNPN and CDR2 SVGIG (reference sequence). V lost 2 bases, J lost 9 bases, and 12 bases stayed unmatched. The CDR3 DNA is TGTGCCTGGAGTAGTTACGGGAGGGCCGAGGCCATTCAGTACTTC. Residues: CAWSSYGRAEAIQYF.

Here the CDR3 DNA reads TGTGCCAGCAGCATCCTAGCTTACGAGCAGTACTTC. Translated: CASSILAYEQYF. This sequence joins TRBV28 and TRBJ2-7, with a tentative D call TRBD2 (5 bases). The CDR3 contains 12 residues. Trimming removed 6 bases at V and 4 bases at J, with 10 bases between. Germline CDR1 is MDHEN and CDR2 is SYDVKM. The entire variable domain, with the rest obtained from reference TRBV28 and TRBJ2-7, is as follows: DVKVTQSSRYLVKRTGEKVFLECVQDMDHENMFWYRQDPGLGLRLIYFSYDVKMKEKGDIPEGYSVSREKKERFSLILESASTNQTSMYLCASSILAYEQYFGPGTRLTVT.

This chain uses TRBV19 with TRBJ1-5; maybe TRBD1 (6 bases). Germline CDR1 and CDR2: LNHDA and SQIVND (reference sequence). The V gene lost 6 bases and the J gene lost 0 bases, with 15 bases spanning the gap. The CDR3 spans 16 residues. Here the CDR3 reads CASRSQVGGSNQPQHF. CDR3 DNA: TGTGCCAGTAGATCACAGGTAGGGGGTAGCAATCAGCCCCAGCATTTT. Together with reference TRBV19 and TRBJ1-5, the CDR3 gives the full variable domain: DGGITQSPKYLFRKEGQNVTLSCEQNLNHDAMYWYRQDPGQGLRLIYYSQIVNDFQKGDIAEGYSVSREKKESFPLTVTSAQKNPTAFYLCASRSQVGGSNQPQHFGDGTRLSIL.

In its sample, this clone was seen a few times. In nucleotides, the CDR3 is TGTGCCAGCAGAGGGACAGGGGTTGGCGGGGAGCTGTTTTTT. The encoded protein is CASRGTGVGGELFF. This sequence joins TRBV27 and TRBJ2-2, with 10 positions matching TRBD1. In germline, CDR1 is MNHEY, CDR2 SMNVEV (reference sequence). Trimming cost V 6 bases and J 7 bases; bases outside gene matches: 5. This CDR3 has 14 amino acids.

The V call is TRBV11-3, the J call TRBJ2-7; TRBD1 agrees at 8 bases. V lost 1 base to trimming and J lost 5 bases; unmatched junction nucleotides: 10. The CDR3 is 16 residues long. Germline CDR1 is SGHNT and CDR2 is YENEEA. CDR3 DNA sequence: TGTGCCAGCAGCTTAGTTGTCGGGGACAGGAAGAACGAGCAGTACTTC. This gives the protein CASSLVVGDRKNEQYF.

The chain combines TRBV15 with TRBJ2-7; 8 bases match TRBD2. Germline assignment: CDR1 LNHNV and CDR2 YYDKDF (reference sequence). The CDR3 runs to 17 residues. The ends lost 0 bases at V and 4 bases at J; junction bases unmatched: 11. The CDR3 loop is CATSRESVSSGSYEQYF. The CDR3 DNA reads TGTGCCACCAGCAGAGAGAGCGTCTCTAGCGGGTCGTACGAGCAGTACTTC.